This T cell receptor (beta chain) was sequenced in a study of T-cell reconstitution after alpha-beta-depleted transplantation in children. General study results and limits: In patients about two months after transplant, alpha-beta T cells reportedly arose from several hundred expanded graft clones.

Concerning this clonotype itself: No antigen is known for it.

Trimming removed 10 bases from V and 5 bases from J; junction bases left unmatched: 12. Germline V gene data show CDR1 as MNHEY and CDR2 as SMNVEV (reference sequence). This CDR3 region has 15 residues. For TCRbeta, the library was prepared with unique molecular identifiers. TCRdb reanalysed the PCR reads using MiXCR and keeps one entry per CDR3 protein. The table lists 500,000 to 750,000 distinct CDR3 sequences, 13% of them singletons. The chain combines TRBV27 with TRBJ2-1, with 9 bases aligning to TRBD1. Sequences were derived from PBMCs, mostly from graft donor cells, sampled 360 days after TCRalphabeta/CD19-depleted stem cell transplant. This clonotype originated in a male patient aged 10-17 years who had a stem cell transplant for acute myeloid leukemia, so the T cells may come from the graft donor. In DNA, the CDR3 is TGTGCCACCCGGTCCCGGGACAGGGCGAACAATGAGCAGTTCTTC. Amino acids: CATRSRDRANNEQFF.